This T cell receptor (beta chain) emerged from a study of cytomegalovirus exposure and HLA in healthy donors. On the study more broadly: A data release that came early held roughly 90 million unique TCRs from HLA-typed donors. Overall study findings and caveats: Per a prior analysis, the majority of TCR beta V segments were productive roughly 90% or roughly 30% of the time. One cluster of highly shared sequence variants probably arose as a sequencing artifact.

This clone was recorded once. What it recognizes is unknown. CDR3 size: 14 residues. Trimming removed 5 bases from V and 2 bases from J, with 13 bases in between. CDR1 and CDR2 from the germline V gene are SGHAT and FQNNGV. The donors were healthy bone marrow donors. It was with 60 Vbeta and 13 Jbeta primers that the PCR ran. Only in-frame clones appear in the TCRdb table, and some are missing; sequencing was by immunoSEQ multiplex PCR. The sample includes more than 80,000 clones, under 85% of them seen just once. The chain links TRBV11-2 to TRBJ2-7; perhaps TRBD1 as D (5 bases). The sequence was collected from a woman in her 70s in good health and CMV-seropositive. The sequenced sample was PBMCs. The DNA for the CDR3 is TGTGCCAGCAGCCCCGGACACGGCCCCTACGAGCAGTACTTC. Protein sequence: CASSPGHGPYEQYF.